This paragraph covers one T cell receptor beta chain sequence. This sample is part of a study of T cell responses to AZD1222 COVID-19 vaccine. Libraries were prepared by immunoSEQ multiplex PCR; TCRdb keeps only in-frame clonotypes and omits some of them. The sample lists some 100,000 clones, 70% to 90% occurring once. Germline CDR1 MNHNS, CDR2 SASEGT. Trimming at V came to 4 bases and at J to 7 bases, leaving 9 bases not matched to a gene. The CDR3 spans 16 residues. The source is an adult in good health. The chain couples TRBV6-1 to TRBJ1-6; 8 nucleotides align to TRBD1. Source: peripheral blood, taken on day 0 of AZD1222 vaccination. CDR3 protein: CASSGDRGRGNSPLHF. The CDR3 bases are TGTGCCAGCAGTGGAGACAGGGGACGAGGGAATTCACCCCTCCACTTT.